Listed here are 23 T cell receptor beta chains from one sample, sequenced in a study of blood T cell repertoires in COVID-19. The table came from immunoSEQ multiplex PCR; TCRdb's copy has only in-frame clones and leaves some out. The sample consists of approximately 300,000 clones, approximately 88% of them appearing once. The sample comprised peripheral blood. The source of these receptors is a man in his late teens or twenties who had recovered from COVID-19.

J is TRBJ1-5 and V is TRBV5-4, with 7 bases fitting TRBD1. CDR1 SGHNT and CDR2 YYREEE come from the germline V gene (reference sequence). The CDR3 has 15 amino acids. J lost 5 bases, V lost 4 bases, and 9 bases had no gene match. This CDR3 reads CASSPGTESYQPQHF. In DNA, the CDR3 is TGTGCCAGCAGCCCCGGGACAGAGTCCTATCAGCCCCAGCATTTT.

The chain carries TRBV28 and TRBJ2-3; 11 bases fit TRBD2. Germline V gene data show CDR1 as MDHEN and CDR2 as SYDVKM. The CDR3 is made up of 15 amino acids. The junction had 2 bases not matched to a gene; V was cut back by 5 bases and J by 1 base. The CDR3 DNA sequence: TGTGCCAGCAGTCTAGCGGGAGGCGGCACAGATACGCAGTATTTT. Its translation: CASSLAGGGTDTQYF.

The rearrangement uses TRBV7-6 and TRBJ2-3; TRBD2 aligns across 7 bases. This CDR3 has 15 amino acids. From germline, CDR1 is SGHVS and CDR2 FNYEAQ. With 2 bases clipped from V and 2 bases from J, the junction kept 4 bases outside the gene matches. CDR3 DNA sequence: TGTGCCAGCAGCTTAACAAGCGGGATCACAGATACGCAGTATTTT. It translates to CASSLTSGITDTQYF.

This chain uses TRBV4-3 with TRBJ2-7; 11 bases fit TRBD1. From germline, CDR1 is LGHNA and CDR2 YSLEER. V gave up 5 bases and J gave up 2 bases; unmatched junction bases: 5. This CDR3 is 15 amino acids long. The CDR3 protein is CASSFADRGPYEQYF. The DNA for the CDR3 is TGCGCCAGCAGCTTCGCGGACAGGGGGCCCTACGAGCAGTACTTC.

V gene TRBV4-2 combines with J gene TRBJ2-7; the match to TRBD1 covers 9 bases. In germline, CDR1 is LGHNA, CDR2 YNFKEQ. With 3 bases clipped from V and 6 bases from J, the junction kept 6 bases outside the gene matches. The CDR3 length is 14 residues. CDR3 in amino acids: CASSQGDREGEQYF. CDR3 sequence (DNA): TGTGCCAGCAGCCAGGGGGACAGGGAGGGCGAGCAGTACTTC.

The chain joins TRBV14 to TRBJ2-7, with D perhaps TRBD2 (5 bases). The CDR3 loop spans 13 amino acids. CDR1 and CDR2 from the germline V gene are SGHDN and FVKESK. V dropped 4 bases and J dropped 7 bases, with 14 bases sitting between them. CDR3 sequence (DNA): TGTGCCAGCAGCCTGAACTCTCGGGGTGAGCAGTACTTC. Protein product: CASSLNSRGEQYF.

This sequence joins TRBV6-6 and TRBJ1-6; 10 nucleotides align to TRBD1. Trimming cost V 5 bases and J 6 bases; bases outside gene matches: 4. The CDR3 runs 15 residues. CDR1 and CDR2 (germline): MNHNY, SVGAGI (reference sequence). Written as DNA, the CDR3 is TGTGCCAGCAGTCCCCGACAGGGGGCTAATTCACCCCTCCACTTT. As protein: CASSPRQGANSPLHF.

The genes are TRBV18 and TRBJ2-5; D might be TRBD1 (5 bases). Germline CDR1 and CDR2: KGHSH and LQKENI. V lost 3 bases and J lost 1, with 9 bases in between. The CDR3 is 14 residues long. The CDR3 protein is CASSPRQIQETQYF. CDR3 DNA: TGTGCCAGCTCACCCCGACAGATCCAAGAGACCCAGTACTTC.

A few counts support this clone. An end of the junction does not agree with germline; a read error may underlie this. This chain connects TRBV7-7 to TRBJ2-2; tentatively, D is TRBD1 (5 bases). The CDR3 is 15 residues long. The germline CDR1 and CDR2 sequences are SSHAT and FNYEAQ (reference sequence). CDR3 amino acids: CASSSGQGNTGELFF. As DNA, the CDR3 is TGTGCTAGCAGCTCAGGGCAGGGGAACACCGGGGAGCTGTTTTTT.

The chain carries TRBV25-1 and TRBJ2-3; 7 bases align to TRBD1. The J segment lost 2 bases and the V segment lost 4 bases, leaving 15 bases of the junction unmatched. This CDR3 is 18 amino acids long. Germline loops: CDR1 MGHDK, CDR2 SYGVNS. This CDR3 reads CASSAGQSYWASTDTQYF. CDR3 DNA: TGTGCCAGCAGTGCGGGACAGAGTTACTGGGCCTCCACAGATACGCAGTATTTT. The full variable domain, rest sourced from reference TRBV25-1 and TRBJ2-3, is EADIYQTPRYLVIGTGKKITLECSQTMGHDKMYWYQQDPGMELHLIHYSYGVNSTEKGDLSSESTVSRIRTEHFPLTLESARPSHTSQYLCASSAGQSYWASTDTQYFGPGTRLTVL.

The chain combines TRBV7-2 with TRBJ1-1, with a possible D match to TRBD1 (5 bases). Per the germline V gene, CDR1 is SGHTA and CDR2 is FQGNSA. With 1 base removed from V and 2 bases from J, the gap between germline ends came to 11 bases. The CDR3 extends over 15 amino acids. CDR3 bases: TGTGCCAGCAGCTTAGTTAAGGGGTCTAACACTGAAGCTTTCTTT. This translates into CASSLVKGSNTEAFF. Looking up the rest from reference TRBV7-2 and TRBJ1-1 gives the full variable domain: GAGVSQSPSNKVTEKGKDVELRCDPISGHTALYWYRQSLGQGLEFLIYFQGNSAPDKSGLPSDRFSAERTGGSVSTLTIQRTQQEDSAVYLCASSLVKGSNTEAFFGQGTRLTVV.

This clone was detected once. This chain connects TRBV6-5 to TRBJ1-6; D unclear. Trimming left V 2 bases short and J 0 bases short, with 8 bases between. This CDR3 is built from 16 residues. CDR1 and CDR2 (germline): MNHEY, SVGAGI. The CDR3, as DNA: TGTGCCAGCAGTTACGGACTGAGCTCCTATAATTCACCCCTCCACTTT. It encodes CASSYGLSSYNSPLHF.

The chain links TRBV7-6 to TRBJ2-7, with 7 bases identical to TRBD2. CDR1 is SGHVS, CDR2 FNYEAQ, per germline. V dropped 1 base and J dropped 0; count of bases not matched to a gene: 6. The CDR3 runs to 16 residues. The CDR3 nucleotides read TGTGCCAGCAGCTTAGTGGCGGGAGACTTCTCCTACGAGCAGTACTTC. Encoded protein: CASSLVAGDFSYEQYF. The whole variable domain, filled in from reference TRBV7-6 and TRBJ2-7, reads GAGVSQSPRYKVTKRGQDVALRCDPISGHVSLYWYRQALGQGPEFLTYFNYEAQQDKSGLPNDRFSAERPEGSISTLTIQRTEQRDSAMYRCASSLVAGDFSYEQYFGPGTRLTVT.

The rearrangement links TRBV7-3 to TRBJ2-1, with 12 bases that match TRBD2. The CDR3 sequence is 15 residues long. Germline V gives CDR1 SGHTA, CDR2 FQGTGA. The trim removed 5 bases at V and 7 bases at J, leaving 6 bases unmatched. The CDR3 bases are TGTGCCAGCAGCGGTACTAGCGGGAGGTATAATGAGCAGTTCTTC. As protein: CASSGTSGRYNEQFF.

The chain couples TRBV10-3 to TRBJ2-5, with 11 bases identical to TRBD2. J was trimmed by 2 bases and V by 6 bases; bases with no gene match: 8. Germline V gives CDR1 ENHRY, CDR2 SYGVKD. This CDR3 contains 16 residues. CDR3: CAISGLAGGLQETQYF. The CDR3 nucleotides are TGTGCCATCAGCGGGCTAGCGGGGGGCCTACAAGAGACCCAGTACTTC.

This chain joins TRBV2 and TRBJ2-7; a weak D match, TRBD1 (5 bases). CDR1 SNHLY and CDR2 FYNNEI come from the germline V gene. The CDR3 covers 14 residues. V lost 6 bases to trimming and J lost 3 bases, with 15 bases between them. CDR3 protein: CASSKQGSGYEQYF. The CDR3 DNA reads as TGTGCCAGCAGCAAGCAGGGAAGTGGCTACGAGCAGTACTTC.

The chain carries TRBV5-1 and TRBJ1-1; perhaps TRBD1 as D (6 bases). Trimming cost V 6 bases and J 10 bases, with 19 bases left between them. Germline V CDR1 and CDR2: SGHRS, YFSETQ. This CDR3 has 13 amino acids. CDR3 DNA: TGCGCCAGCACCCCGGATACAGGGCTCGGAGCTTTCTTT. Translation: CASTPDTGLGAFF.

The rearrangement uses TRBV6-2 or TRBV6-3 and TRBJ2-7; possible D gene TRBD1, 6 bases. V was shortened by 4 bases and J by 0 bases, with 7 bases between the two germline ends. Germline CDR1 reads MNHEY; CDR2 reads SVGEGT. CDR3 length: 13 amino acids. CDR3 DNA sequence: TGTGCCAGCAGTTGGGGGCCCTCCTACGAGCAGTACTTC. Amino acid sequence: CASSWGPSYEQYF.

The DNA of the CDR3 is TGTGCCAGCAGCTTTCCCGGGGGGCCGGACCATGAGCAGTTCTTC. Translating gives CASSFPGGPDHEQFF. V gene TRBV5-4 combines with J gene TRBJ2-1; TRBD2 might be the D (7 bases). The CDR3 covers 15 residues. Germline loops: CDR1 SGHNT, CDR2 YYREEE (reference sequence). V was clipped by 2 bases and J by 8 bases, with 17 bases between them.

This chain connects TRBV20-1 to TRBJ1-1; 7 nucleotides match TRBD1. Trimming at V came to 6 bases and at J to 5 bases, leaving 3 bases not matched to a gene. This CDR3 is built from 11 residues. Germline assignment: CDR1 DFQATT and CDR2 SNEGSKA (reference sequence). Here the CDR3 DNA reads TGCAGTGCCCCAGGGGGAACTGAAGCTTTCTTT. This gives the protein CSAPGGTEAFF.

The V call is TRBV4-2, the J call TRBJ2-3; D unresolved. The CDR3 length is 13 residues. With 4 bases removed from V and 0 bases from J, the gap between germline ends came to 5 bases. The germline V gene has CDR1 LGHNA and CDR2 YNFKEQ. CDR3 sequence (DNA): TGTGCCAGCAGCCCCGGGAGCACAGATACGCAGTATTTT. This sequence encodes CASSPGSTDTQYF.

This clone was detected only a few times. The chain uses TRBV6-4 and TRBJ2-7, with a possible D match to TRBD1 (6 bases). CDR3 length: 13 amino acids. The germline V gene encodes CDR1 MRHNA and CDR2 SNTAGT. V lost 3 bases to trimming and J lost 3 bases, with 9 bases between them. The CDR3 sequence: CASSEETGYEQYF. CDR3 bases: TGTGCCAGCAGTGAGGAGACAGGCTACGAGCAGTACTTC.

CDR3 residues: CASSLPGVGNQPQHF. The CDR3 region has the DNA TGTGCCAGCAGCTTGCCAGGGGTGGGGAATCAGCCCCAGCATTTT. This chain connects TRBV5-5 to TRBJ1-5; TRBD1 might be the D (6 bases). The germline V and J ends were trimmed by 1 base and 4 bases, with 12 bases remaining between them. This CDR3 is 15 amino acids long. Germline CDR1 reads SGHKS; CDR2 reads YYEKEE (reference sequence).